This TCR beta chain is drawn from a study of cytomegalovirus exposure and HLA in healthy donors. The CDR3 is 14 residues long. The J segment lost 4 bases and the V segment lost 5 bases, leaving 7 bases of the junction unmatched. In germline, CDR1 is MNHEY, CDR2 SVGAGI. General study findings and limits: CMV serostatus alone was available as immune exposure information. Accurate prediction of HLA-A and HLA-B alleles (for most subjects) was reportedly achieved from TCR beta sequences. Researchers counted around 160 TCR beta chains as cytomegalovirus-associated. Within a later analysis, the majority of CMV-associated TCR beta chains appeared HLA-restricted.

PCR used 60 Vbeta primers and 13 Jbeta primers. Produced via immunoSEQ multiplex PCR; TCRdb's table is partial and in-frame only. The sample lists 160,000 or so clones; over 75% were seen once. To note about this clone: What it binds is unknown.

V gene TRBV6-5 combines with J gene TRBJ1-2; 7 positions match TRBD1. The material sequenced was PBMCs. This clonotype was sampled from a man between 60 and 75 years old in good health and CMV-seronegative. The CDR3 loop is CASSVTGQSYGYTF. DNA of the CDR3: TGTGCCAGCAGTGTAACGGGACAGAGCTATGGCTACACCTTC.